The subject of this entry is one T cell receptor (beta chain). Its antigen remains unknown. Collection occurred without any documented infections or immune events in donors. This sample is part of a study of identifying expanded T cells in peripheral blood. Clones were sequenced by immunoSEQ multiplex PCR, and TCRdb holds only the in-frame ones, with some missing. The sample holds around 80,000 clones, around 90% seen once. Findings and caveats of the study: Across healthy donors, higher total template counts meant significantly greater roughly two-week count variance.

V gave up 7 bases and J gave up 4 bases, with 17 bases separating them. Germline assignment: CDR1 LNHDA and CDR2 SQIVND (reference sequence). There are 15 residues in the CDR3. The chain has TRBV19 and TRBJ2-1; possibly TRBD1 or TRBD2 for D (5 bases each). The sequencing sample was made of blood. The receptor was isolated from a person aged 18 to 70 in good health. CDR3 loop: CASTRGDPRYNEQFF. In nucleotides, the CDR3 is TGTGCCAGTACCCGTGGGGACCCGAGGTACAATGAGCAGTTCTTC.